A single sample gave rise to the 4 T cell receptor beta chains below, sequenced in a study of identical twins. TCRdb re-analysed the 5' RACE reads in MiXCR, keeping a single row per CDR3 protein. The sample has some 190,000 distinct CDR3 sequences, roughly 15% seen once. The same sample was also studied in work on T cells expressing NK-cell markers.

Sequenced material: CD8+ T cells sorted from blood. The source of these receptors is a young woman in good health.

This clonotype was detected a few times. This CDR3 reads CASSGERGMYQETQYF. In nucleotides, the CDR3 is TGTGCCAGCAGCGGCGAGAGAGGAATGTACCAAGAGACCCAGTACTTC. The rearrangement links TRBV9 to TRBJ2-5; no firm D call. The CDR3 covers 16 residues. V was clipped by 3 bases and J by 0 bases, with 15 bases between them. Germline CDR1 is SGDLS and CDR2 is YYNGEE.

This clonotype was found a few times. CDR3 protein: CASRGLKKEDGYTF. The CDR3 DNA sequence: TGTGCCAGCAGGGGATTGAAGAAGGAAGATGGCTACACCTTC. The chain is built from TRBV25-1 and TRBJ1-2; D remains unclear. This CDR3 has 14 residues. The germline gives CDR1 MGHDK, CDR2 SYGVNS. V was clipped by 6 bases and J by 6 bases, with 17 bases between them.

In this sample, this clonotype turned up a few times. V gene TRBV6-2 or TRBV6-3 combines with J gene TRBJ2-5, with D perhaps TRBD2 (6 bases). V gave up 4 bases and J gave up 4 bases, with 16 bases separating them. The CDR3 runs to 15 residues. Germline values: CDR1 MNHEY, CDR2 SVGEGT. The CDR3 sequence: CASSSTGEFGETQYF. The CDR3 nucleotides are TGTGCCAGCAGTTCTACGGGAGAGTTCGGAGAGACCCAGTACTTC.

CDR3 in DNA: TGTGCCATCAGTGAGTCGCTAGCGGCAAACAATGAGCAGTTCTTC. Its translation is CAISESLAANNEQFF. V usage is TRBV10-3 and J usage is TRBJ2-1, with 7 nucleotides matching TRBD2. Germline CDR1 is ENHRY and CDR2 is SYGVKD. V gave up 0 bases and J gave up 5 bases; unmatched junction bases: 4. CDR3 length equals 15 residues.